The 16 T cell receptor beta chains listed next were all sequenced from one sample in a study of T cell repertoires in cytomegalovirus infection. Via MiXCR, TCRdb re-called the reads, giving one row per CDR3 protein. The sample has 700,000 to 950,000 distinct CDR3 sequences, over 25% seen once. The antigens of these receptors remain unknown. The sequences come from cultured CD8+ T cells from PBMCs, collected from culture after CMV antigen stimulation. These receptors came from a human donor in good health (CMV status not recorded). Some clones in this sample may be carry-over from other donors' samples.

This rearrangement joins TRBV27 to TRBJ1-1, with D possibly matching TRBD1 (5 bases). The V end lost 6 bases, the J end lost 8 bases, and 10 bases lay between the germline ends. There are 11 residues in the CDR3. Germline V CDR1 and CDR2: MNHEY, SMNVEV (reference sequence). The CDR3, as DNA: TGTGCCAGCAGCACCCAGGGAGAAGCTTTCTTT. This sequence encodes CASSTQGEAFF.

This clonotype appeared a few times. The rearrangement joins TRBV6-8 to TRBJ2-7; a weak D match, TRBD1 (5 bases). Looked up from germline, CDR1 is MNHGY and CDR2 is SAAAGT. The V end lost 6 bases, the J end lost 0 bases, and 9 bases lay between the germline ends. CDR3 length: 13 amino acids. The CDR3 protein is CASRYRSSYEQYF. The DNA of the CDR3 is TGTGCCAGCAGATACAGGAGCTCCTACGAGCAGTACTTC.

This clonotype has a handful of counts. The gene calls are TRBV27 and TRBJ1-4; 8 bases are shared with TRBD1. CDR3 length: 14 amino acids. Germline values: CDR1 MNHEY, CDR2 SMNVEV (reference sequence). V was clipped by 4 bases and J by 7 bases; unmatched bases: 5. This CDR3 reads CASSYRQGIEKLFF. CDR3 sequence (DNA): TGTGCCAGCAGTTATCGACAGGGGATTGAAAAACTGTTTTTT. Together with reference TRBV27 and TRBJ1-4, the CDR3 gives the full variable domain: EAQVTQNPRYLITVTGKKLTVTCSQNMNHEYMSWYRQDPGLGLRQIYYSMNVEVTDKGDVPEGYKVSRKEKRNFPLILESPSPNQTSLYFCASSYRQGIEKLFFGSGTQLSVL.

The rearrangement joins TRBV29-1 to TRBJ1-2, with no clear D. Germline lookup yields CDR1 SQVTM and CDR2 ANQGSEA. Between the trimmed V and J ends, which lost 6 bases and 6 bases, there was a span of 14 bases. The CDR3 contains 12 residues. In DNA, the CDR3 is TGCAGCGTGGACGCGGGGATCGATGGCTACACCTTC. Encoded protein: CSVDAGIDGYTF.

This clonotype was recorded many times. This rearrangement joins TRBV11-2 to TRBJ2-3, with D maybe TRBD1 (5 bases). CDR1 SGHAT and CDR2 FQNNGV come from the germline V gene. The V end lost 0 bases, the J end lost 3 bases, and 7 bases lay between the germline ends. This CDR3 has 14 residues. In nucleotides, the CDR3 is TGTGCCAGCAGCTTAGAGGGGCTTACAGATACGCAGTATTTT. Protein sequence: CASSLEGLTDTQYF.

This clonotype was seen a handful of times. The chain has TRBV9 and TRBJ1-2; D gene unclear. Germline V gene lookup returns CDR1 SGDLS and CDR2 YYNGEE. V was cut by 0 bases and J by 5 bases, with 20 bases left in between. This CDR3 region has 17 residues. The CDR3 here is CASSVEVSKGPGYGYTF. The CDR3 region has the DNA TGTGCCAGCAGCGTAGAGGTTTCGAAAGGGCCGGGATATGGCTACACCTTC.

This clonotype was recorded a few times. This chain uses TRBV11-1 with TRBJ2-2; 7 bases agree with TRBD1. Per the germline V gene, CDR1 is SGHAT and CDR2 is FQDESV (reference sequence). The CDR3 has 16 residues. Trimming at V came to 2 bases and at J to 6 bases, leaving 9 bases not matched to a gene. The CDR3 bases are TGTGCCAGCAGCTTAAACGACAGGGTGAAATCCGGGGAGCTGTTTTTT. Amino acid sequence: CASSLNDRVKSGELFF.

DNA for the CDR3: TGTGCCAGCAGCTTAACCAGGGTTGGTGAAGCTTTCTTT. Protein product: CASSLTRVGEAFF. This chain uses TRBV7-8 with TRBJ1-1, with D possibly being TRBD1 (5 bases). The CDR3 is 13 amino acids. CDR1 and CDR2 from the germline V gene are SGHVS and FQNEAQ. Trimming pared 2 bases from V and 7 bases from J, leaving 11 bases between.

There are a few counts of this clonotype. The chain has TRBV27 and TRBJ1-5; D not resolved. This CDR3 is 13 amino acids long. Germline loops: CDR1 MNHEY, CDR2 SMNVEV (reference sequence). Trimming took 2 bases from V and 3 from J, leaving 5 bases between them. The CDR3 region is CASSLSHNQPQHF. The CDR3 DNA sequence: TGTGCCAGCAGTTTAAGTCACAATCAGCCCCAGCATTTT.

The CDR3 coding sequence is TGTGCCAGCAGGGATTTCTCCTACAATGAGCAGTTCTTC. It translates to CASRDFSYNEQFF. The V call is TRBV6-5, the J call TRBJ2-1; D unclear. The germline gives CDR1 MNHEY, CDR2 SVGAGI. This CDR3 is 13 amino acids long. The V and J ends lost 6 bases and 0 bases respectively, with 6 bases between them.

The CDR3 is CASSQGTGKNIQYF. CDR3 in DNA: TGTGCCAGCAGCCAAGGGACAGGGAAAAACATTCAGTACTTC. The chain recombines TRBV4-2 with TRBJ2-4, with TRBD1 matching over 8 bases. The germline gives CDR1 LGHNA, CDR2 YNFKEQ. The CDR3 runs to 14 residues. V shed 1 base and J 4 bases; nucleotides not matched to a gene: 0.

The CDR3 DNA sequence: TGTGCCAGCTCACCAGGTCGAAACTACGAGCAGTACTTC. Protein product: CASSPGRNYEQYF. V gene TRBV18 combines with J gene TRBJ2-7, with unresolved D. Trimming pared 2 bases from V and 3 bases from J, leaving 8 bases between. The germline gives CDR1 KGHSH, CDR2 LQKENI. The CDR3 totals 13 residues.

DNA of the CDR3: TGCAGCGTTGACCTCCGGGGTGGCTACACCTTC. Protein product: CSVDLRGGYTF. This rearrangement joins TRBV29-1 to TRBJ1-2; D remains ambiguous. This CDR3 is built from 11 residues. Trimming took off 3 bases at V and 7 bases at J, with 9 bases between the two ends. Germline V gene sequence: CDR1 SQVTM, CDR2 ANQGSEA.

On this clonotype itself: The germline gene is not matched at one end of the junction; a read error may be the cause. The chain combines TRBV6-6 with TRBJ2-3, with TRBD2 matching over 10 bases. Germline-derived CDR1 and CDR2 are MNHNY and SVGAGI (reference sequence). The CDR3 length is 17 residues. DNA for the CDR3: TGTGCCAACAGTTGGCTAGCGGGGGCCCCATTCACAGATACGCAGTATTTT. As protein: CANSWLAGAPFTDTQYF.

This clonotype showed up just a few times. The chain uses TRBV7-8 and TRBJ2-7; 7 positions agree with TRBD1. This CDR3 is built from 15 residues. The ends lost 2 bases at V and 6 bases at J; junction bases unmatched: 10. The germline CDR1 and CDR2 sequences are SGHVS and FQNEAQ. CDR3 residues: CASSLKQGFDIEQYF. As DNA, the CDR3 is TGTGCCAGCAGCTTAAAACAGGGGTTTGACATCGAGCAGTACTTC. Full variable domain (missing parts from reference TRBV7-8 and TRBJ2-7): GAGVSQSPRYKVAKRGQDVALRCDPISGHVSLFWYQQALGQGPEFLTYFQNEAQLDKSGLPSDRFFAERPEGSVSTLKIQRTQQEDSAVYLCASSLKQGFDIEQYFGPGTRLTVT.

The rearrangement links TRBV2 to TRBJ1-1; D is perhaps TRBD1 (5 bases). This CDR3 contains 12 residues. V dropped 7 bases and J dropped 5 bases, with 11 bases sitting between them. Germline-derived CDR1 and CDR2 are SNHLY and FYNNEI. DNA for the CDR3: TGTGCCAGCATCCTGGAGGGGACTGAAGCTTTCTTT. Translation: CASILEGTEAFF.